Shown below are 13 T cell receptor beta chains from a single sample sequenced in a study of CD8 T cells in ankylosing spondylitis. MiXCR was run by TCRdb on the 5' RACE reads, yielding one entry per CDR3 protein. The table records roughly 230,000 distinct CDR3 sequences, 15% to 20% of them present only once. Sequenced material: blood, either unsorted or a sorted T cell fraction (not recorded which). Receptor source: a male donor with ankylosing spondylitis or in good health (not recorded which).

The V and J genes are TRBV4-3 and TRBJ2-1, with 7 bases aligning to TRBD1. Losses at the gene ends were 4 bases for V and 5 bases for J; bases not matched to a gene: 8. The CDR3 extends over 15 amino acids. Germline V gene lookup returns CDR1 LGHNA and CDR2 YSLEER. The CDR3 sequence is CASSPDRALDNEQFF. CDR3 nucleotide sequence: TGCGCCAGCAGCCCTGACAGGGCTCTCGACAATGAGCAGTTCTTC.

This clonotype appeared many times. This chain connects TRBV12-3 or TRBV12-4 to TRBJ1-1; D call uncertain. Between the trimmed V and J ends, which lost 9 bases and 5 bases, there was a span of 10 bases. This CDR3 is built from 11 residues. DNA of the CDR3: TGTGCCAGTTTATGGGGTACTGAAGCTTTCTTT. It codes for CASLWGTEAFF.

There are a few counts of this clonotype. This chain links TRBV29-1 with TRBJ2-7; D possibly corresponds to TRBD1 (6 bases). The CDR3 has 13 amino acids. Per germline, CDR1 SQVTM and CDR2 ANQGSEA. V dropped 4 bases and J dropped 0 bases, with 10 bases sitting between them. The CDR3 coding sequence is TGCAGCGTTGGGAGGACAGACTCCTACGAGCAGTACTTC. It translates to CSVGRTDSYEQYF.

The CDR3 nucleotides are TGCGCCAGCAGCCAAGGTTCGGGACCTGAATTTTTT. Translated, it gives CASSQGSGPEFF. The chain carries TRBV4-1 and TRBJ1-4; D may be TRBD1 (5 bases). CDR1 and CDR2 (germline): MGHRA, YSYEKL. Between the trimmed V and J ends, which lost 1 base and 17 bases, there was a span of 14 bases. The CDR3 spans 12 residues.

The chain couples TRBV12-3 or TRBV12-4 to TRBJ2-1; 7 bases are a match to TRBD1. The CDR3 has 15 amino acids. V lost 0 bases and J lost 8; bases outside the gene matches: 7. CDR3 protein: CASSLAATGLDEQFF. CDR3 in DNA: TGTGCCAGCAGTTTAGCGGCGACAGGGCTCGATGAGCAGTTCTTC.

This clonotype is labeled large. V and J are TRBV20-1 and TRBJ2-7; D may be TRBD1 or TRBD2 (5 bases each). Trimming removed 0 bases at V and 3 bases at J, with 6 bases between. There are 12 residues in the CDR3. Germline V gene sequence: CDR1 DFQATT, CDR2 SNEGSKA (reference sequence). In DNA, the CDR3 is TGCAGTGCTAGAGAGGGGGTCTACGAGCAGTACTTC. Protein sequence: CSAREGVYEQYF.

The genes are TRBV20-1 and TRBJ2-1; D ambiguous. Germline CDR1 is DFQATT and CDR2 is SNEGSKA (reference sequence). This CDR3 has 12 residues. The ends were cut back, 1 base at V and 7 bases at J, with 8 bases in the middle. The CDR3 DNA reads TGCAGTGCTAGAGTACTCGTAAATGAGCAGTTCTTC. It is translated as CSARVLVNEQFF.

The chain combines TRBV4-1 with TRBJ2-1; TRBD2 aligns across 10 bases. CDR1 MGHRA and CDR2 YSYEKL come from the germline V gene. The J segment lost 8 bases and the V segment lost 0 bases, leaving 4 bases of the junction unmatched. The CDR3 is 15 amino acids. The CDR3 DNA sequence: TGCGCCAGCAGCCAAGAACTAGCGGGGCCGGATGAGCAGTTCTTC. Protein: CASSQELAGPDEQFF.

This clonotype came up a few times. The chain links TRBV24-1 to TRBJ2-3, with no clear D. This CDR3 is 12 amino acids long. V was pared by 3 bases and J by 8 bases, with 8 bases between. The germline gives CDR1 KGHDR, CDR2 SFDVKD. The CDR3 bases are TGTGCCACCAGTGATCTCCGGTTTACGCAGTATTTT. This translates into CATSDLRFTQYF.

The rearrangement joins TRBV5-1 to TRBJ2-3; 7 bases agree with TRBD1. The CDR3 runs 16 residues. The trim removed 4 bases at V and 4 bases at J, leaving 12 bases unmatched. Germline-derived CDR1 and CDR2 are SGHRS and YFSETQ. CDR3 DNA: TGCGCCAGCAGCGCCTCACAGGGGTCGGGTGCAGATACGCAGTATTTT. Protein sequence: CASSASQGSGADTQYF.

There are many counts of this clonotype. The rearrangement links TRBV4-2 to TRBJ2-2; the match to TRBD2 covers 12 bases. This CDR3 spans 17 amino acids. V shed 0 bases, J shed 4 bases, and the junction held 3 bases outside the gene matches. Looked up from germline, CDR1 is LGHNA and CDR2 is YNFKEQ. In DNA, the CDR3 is TGTGCCAGCAGCCAAGATGGACTAGCGGGACTCACCGGGGAGCTGTTTTTT. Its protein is CASSQDGLAGLTGELFF.

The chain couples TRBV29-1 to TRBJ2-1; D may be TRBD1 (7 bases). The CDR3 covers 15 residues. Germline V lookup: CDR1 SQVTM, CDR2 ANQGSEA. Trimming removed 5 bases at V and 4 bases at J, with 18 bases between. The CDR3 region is CSVQGEEGIYNEQFF. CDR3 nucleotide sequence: TGCAGCGTTCAGGGGGAGGAGGGCATTTACAATGAGCAGTTCTTC.

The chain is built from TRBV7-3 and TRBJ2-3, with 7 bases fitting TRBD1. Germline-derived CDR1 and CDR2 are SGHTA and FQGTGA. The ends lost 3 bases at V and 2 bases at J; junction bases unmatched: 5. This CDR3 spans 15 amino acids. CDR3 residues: CASSLGQLNTDTQYF. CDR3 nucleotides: TGTGCCAGCAGCTTGGGACAGCTAAACACAGATACGCAGTATTTT.